This TCR beta chain was retrieved from a study of beta chain features in type 1 diabetes. Germline values: CDR1 SQVTM, CDR2 ANQGSEA. V was cut by 3 bases and J by 2 bases, with 14 bases left in between. CDR3 length: 14 residues. One heparinised draw of blood, averaging about 116 mL, came from each donor. Regarding the study as a whole: Significant though moderate, a shortening of TCRB CDR3s appeared in all four CD4+ subsets of Type 1 diabetes patients. Reduced insertions and increased deletions marked VDJ junctions in type 1 diabetes patients.

Expressed TCRB transcripts got sequenced, as all isolated RNA was reverse transcribed. This table comes from immunoSEQ multiplex PCR, and its TCRdb copy is limited to in-frame clones, with some not included. The sample carries 500,000 to 650,000 clones, around 12% recorded once. This clone has a handful of counts. Its matching antigen is unknown. The clonotype originates from a man aged 30 to 45 with type 1 diabetes. Sequenced input: naive CD4+ T cells from blood. The genes are TRBV29-1 and TRBJ2-7; a weak D match, TRBD1 (5 bases). The CDR3 is CSVDLGTGPYEQYF. The CDR3 DNA reads TGCAGCGTTGATTTGGGAACAGGACCCTACGAGCAGTACTTC.